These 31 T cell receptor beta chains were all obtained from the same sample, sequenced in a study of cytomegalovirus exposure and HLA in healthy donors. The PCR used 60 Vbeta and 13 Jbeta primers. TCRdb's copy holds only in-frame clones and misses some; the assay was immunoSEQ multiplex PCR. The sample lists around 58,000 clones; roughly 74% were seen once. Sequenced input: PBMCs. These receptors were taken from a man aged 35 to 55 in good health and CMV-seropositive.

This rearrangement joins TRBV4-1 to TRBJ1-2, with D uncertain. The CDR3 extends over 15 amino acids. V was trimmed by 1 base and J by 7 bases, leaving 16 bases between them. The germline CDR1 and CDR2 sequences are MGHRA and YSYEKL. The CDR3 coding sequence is TGCGCCAGCAGCCAAGTCCATACTTCTATGGTTGGCTACACCTTC. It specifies CASSQVHTSMVGYTF.

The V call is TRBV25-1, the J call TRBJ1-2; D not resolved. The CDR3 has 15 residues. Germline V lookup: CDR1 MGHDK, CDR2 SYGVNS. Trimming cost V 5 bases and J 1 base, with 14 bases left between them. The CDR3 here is CASSPLSSFNYGYTF. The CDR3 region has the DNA TGTGCCAGCAGTCCCCTGTCCTCTTTTAACTATGGCTACACCTTC.

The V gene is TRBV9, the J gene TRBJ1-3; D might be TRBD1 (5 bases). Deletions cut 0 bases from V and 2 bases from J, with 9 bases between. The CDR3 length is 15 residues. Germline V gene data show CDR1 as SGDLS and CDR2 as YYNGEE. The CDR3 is CASSVGGDPGNTIYF. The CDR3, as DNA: TGTGCCAGCAGCGTAGGGGGCGATCCTGGAAACACCATATATTTT.

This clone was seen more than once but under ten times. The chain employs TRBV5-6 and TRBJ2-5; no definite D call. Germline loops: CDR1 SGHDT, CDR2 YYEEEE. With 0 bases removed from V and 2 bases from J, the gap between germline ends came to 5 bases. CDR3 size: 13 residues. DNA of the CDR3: TGTGCCAGCAGCTTGGATCTACAAGAGACCCAGTACTTC. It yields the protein CASSLDLQETQYF.

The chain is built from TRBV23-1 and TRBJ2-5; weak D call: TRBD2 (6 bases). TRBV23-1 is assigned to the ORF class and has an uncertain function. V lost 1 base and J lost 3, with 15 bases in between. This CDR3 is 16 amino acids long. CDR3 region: CASSQWRAGSKETQYF. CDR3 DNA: TGCGCCAGCAGTCAATGGAGGGCGGGGAGCAAAGAGACCCAGTACTTC.

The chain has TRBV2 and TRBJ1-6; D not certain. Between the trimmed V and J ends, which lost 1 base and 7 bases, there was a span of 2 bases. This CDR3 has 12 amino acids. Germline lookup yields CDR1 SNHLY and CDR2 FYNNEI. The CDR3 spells CASSEVNSPLHF. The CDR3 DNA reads TGTGCCAGCAGTGAAGTAAATTCACCCCTCCACTTT.

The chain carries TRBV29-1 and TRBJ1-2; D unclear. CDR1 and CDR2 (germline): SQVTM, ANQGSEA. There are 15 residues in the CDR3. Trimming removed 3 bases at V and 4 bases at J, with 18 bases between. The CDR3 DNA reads TGCAGCGTTGACGTCGGGGAATGGCTGGCCTATGGCTACACCTTC. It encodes CSVDVGEWLAYGYTF.

CDR3 region: CASSPEGGLQTSTDTQYF. For the CDR3, the DNA is TGCGCCAGCAGCCCCGAAGGCGGACTACAAACTAGCACAGATACGCAGTATTTT. The rearrangement joins TRBV4-3 to TRBJ2-3; possible D gene TRBD2, 6 bases. The CDR3 covers 18 residues. V shed 4 bases and J shed 0 bases, with 20 bases lying between them. Germline V lookup: CDR1 LGHNA, CDR2 YSLEER.

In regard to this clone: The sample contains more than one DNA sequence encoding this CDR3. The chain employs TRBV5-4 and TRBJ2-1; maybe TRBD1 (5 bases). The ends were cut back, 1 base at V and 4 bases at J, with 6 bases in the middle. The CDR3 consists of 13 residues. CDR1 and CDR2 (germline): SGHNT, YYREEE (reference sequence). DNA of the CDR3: TGTGCCAGCAGCTTGACAGGTTACAATGAGCAGTTCTTC. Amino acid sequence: CASSLTGYNEQFF.

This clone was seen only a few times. The CDR3 nucleotides are TGTGCCAGCTCCCTTTATGTTGACCGGGACACTGAAGCTTTCTTT. It specifies CASSLYVDRDTEAFF. The genes are TRBV18 and TRBJ1-1; D is undetermined. In germline, CDR1 is KGHSH, CDR2 LQKENI. Trimming took 6 bases from V and 3 from J, leaving 17 bases between them. This CDR3 spans 15 amino acids.

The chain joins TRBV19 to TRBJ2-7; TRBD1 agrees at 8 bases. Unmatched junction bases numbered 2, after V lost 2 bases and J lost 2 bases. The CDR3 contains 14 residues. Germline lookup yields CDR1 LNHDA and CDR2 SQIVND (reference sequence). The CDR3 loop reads CASSINRGTYEQYF. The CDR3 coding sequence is TGTGCCAGTAGTATAAACAGGGGGACCTACGAGCAGTACTTC.

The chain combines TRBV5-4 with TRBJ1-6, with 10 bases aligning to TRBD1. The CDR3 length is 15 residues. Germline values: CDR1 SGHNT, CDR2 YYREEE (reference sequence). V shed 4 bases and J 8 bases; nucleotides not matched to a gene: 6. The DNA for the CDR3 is TGTGCCAGCAGCCAGGGACAGGGGAGTGATTCACCCCTCCACTTT. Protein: CASSQGQGSDSPLHF.

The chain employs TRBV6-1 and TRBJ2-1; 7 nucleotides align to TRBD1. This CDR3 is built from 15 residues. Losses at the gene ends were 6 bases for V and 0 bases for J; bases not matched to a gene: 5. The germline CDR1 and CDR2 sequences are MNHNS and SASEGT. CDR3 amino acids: CASRPGQVSYNEQFF. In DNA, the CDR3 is TGTGCCAGCAGACCCGGACAGGTCTCCTACAATGAGCAGTTCTTC.

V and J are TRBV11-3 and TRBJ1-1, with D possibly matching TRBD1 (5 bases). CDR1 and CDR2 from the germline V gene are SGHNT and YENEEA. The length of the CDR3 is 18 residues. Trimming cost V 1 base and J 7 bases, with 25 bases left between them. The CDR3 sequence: CASSLGGVWQTHRNEAFF. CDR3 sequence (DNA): TGTGCCAGCAGCTTAGGTGGAGTGTGGCAGACCCACAGGAATGAAGCTTTCTTT.

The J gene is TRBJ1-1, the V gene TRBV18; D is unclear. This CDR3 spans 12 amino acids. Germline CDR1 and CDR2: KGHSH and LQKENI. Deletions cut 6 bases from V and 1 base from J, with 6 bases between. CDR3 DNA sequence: TGTGCCAGCTCGAGAGCGAACACTGAAGCTTTCTTT. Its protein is CASSRANTEAFF. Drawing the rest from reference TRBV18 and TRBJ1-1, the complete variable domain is NAGVMQNPRHLVRRRGQEARLRCSPMKGHSHVYWYRQLPEEGLKFMVYLQKENIIDESGMPKERFSAEFPKEGPSILRIQQVVRGDSAAYFCASSRANTEAFFGQGTRLTVV.

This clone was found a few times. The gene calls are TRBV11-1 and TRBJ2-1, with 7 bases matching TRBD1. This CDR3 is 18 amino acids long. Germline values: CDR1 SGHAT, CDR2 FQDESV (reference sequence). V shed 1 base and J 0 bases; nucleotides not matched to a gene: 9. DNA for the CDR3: TGTGCCAGCAGCTTAGAGTTCCCGGGACAGAGCTCCTACAATGAGCAGTTCTTC. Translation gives CASSLEFPGQSSYNEQFF.

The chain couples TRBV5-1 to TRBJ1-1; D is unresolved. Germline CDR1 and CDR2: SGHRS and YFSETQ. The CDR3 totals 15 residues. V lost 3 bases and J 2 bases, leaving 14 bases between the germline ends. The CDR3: CASSSVAGINTEAFF. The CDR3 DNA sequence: TGCGCCAGCAGCTCGGTGGCAGGAATTAACACTGAAGCTTTCTTT.

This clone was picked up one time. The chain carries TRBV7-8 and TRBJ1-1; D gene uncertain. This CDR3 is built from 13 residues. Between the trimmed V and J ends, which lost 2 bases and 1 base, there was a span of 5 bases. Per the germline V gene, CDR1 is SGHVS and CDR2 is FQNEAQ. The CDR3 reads CASSLRENTEAFF. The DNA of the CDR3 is TGTGCCAGCAGCTTACGGGAGAACACTGAAGCTTTCTTT.

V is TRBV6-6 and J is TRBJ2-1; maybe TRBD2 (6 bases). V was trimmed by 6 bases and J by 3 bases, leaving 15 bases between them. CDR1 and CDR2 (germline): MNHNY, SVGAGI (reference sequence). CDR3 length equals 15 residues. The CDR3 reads CASRAGLPIYNEQFF. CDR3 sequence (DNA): TGTGCCAGCAGGGCGGGACTCCCGATCTACAATGAGCAGTTCTTC.

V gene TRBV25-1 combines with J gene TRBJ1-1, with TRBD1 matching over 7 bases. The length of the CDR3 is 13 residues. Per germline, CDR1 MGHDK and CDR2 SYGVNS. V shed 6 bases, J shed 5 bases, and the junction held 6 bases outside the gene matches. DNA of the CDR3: TGTGCCAGCAGAGACACAGGGGAGACTGAAGCTTTCTTT. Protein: CASRDTGETEAFF.

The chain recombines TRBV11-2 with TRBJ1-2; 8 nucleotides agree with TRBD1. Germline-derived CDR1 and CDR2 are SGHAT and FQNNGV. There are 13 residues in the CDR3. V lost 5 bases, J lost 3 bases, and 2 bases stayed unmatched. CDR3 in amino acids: CASSPGQDYGYTF. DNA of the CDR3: TGTGCCAGCAGCCCGGGACAGGACTATGGCTACACCTTC.

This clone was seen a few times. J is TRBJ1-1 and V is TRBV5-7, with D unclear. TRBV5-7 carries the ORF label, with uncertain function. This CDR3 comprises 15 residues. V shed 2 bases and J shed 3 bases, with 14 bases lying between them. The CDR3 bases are TGTGCCAGCAGCTTTATTAGCTTGGAGGACACTGAAGCTTTCTTT. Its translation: CASSFISLEDTEAFF.

In DNA form, the CDR3 reads TGTGCCAGCAGCACAGTCACTGAAGCTTTCTTT. Its translation: CASSTVTEAFF. The gene calls are TRBV13 and TRBJ1-1; D is undetermined. This CDR3 spans 11 amino acids. V was clipped by 5 bases and J by 4 bases, with 5 bases between them. Germline CDR1 and CDR2: PRHDT and FYEKMQ (reference sequence).

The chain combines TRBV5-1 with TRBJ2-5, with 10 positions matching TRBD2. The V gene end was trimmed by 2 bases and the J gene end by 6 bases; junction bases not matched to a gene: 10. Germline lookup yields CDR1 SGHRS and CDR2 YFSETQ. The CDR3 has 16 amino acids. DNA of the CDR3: TGCGCCAGCAGCTTACTCGAAGCGGGGGGGCCAAAGACCCAGTACTTC. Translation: CASSLLEAGGPKTQYF.

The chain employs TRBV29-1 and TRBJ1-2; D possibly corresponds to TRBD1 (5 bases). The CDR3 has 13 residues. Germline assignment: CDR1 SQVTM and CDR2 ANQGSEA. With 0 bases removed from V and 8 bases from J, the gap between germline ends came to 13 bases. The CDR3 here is CSVEDWGLKGYTF. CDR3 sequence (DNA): TGCAGCGTTGAAGACTGGGGCCTGAAGGGCTACACCTTC.

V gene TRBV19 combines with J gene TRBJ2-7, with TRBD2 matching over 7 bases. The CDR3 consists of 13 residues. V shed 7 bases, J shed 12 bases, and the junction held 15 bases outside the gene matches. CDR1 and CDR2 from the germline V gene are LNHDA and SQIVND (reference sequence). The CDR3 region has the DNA TGTGCCAGTACTACTCCGGGAGGAGGGGAGTCGTACTTC. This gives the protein CASTTPGGGESYF.

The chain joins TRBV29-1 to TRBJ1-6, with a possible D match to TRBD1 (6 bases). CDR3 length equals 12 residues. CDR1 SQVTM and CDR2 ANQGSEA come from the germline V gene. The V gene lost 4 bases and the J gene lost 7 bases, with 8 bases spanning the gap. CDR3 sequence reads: CSVGQENSPLHF. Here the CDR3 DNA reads TGCAGCGTTGGACAGGAAAATTCACCCCTCCACTTT. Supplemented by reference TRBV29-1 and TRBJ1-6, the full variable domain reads SAVISQKPSRDICQRGTSLTIQCQVDSQVTMMFWYRQQPGQSLTLIATANQGSEATYESGFVIDKFPISRPNLTFSTLTVSNMSPEDSSIYLCSVGQENSPLHFGNGTRLTVT.

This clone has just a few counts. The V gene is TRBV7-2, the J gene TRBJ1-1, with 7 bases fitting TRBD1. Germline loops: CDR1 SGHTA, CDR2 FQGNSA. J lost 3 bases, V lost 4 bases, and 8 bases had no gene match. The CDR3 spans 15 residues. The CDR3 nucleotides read TGTGCCAGCAGCTGGCCTACAGGGGAGGACACTGAAGCTTTCTTT. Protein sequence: CASSWPTGEDTEAFF.

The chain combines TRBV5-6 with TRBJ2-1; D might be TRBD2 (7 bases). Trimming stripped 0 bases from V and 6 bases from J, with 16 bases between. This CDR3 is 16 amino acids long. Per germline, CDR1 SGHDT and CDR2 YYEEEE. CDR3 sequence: CASSLVLRGGLNEQFF. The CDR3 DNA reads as TGTGCCAGCAGCTTGGTCCTGAGGGGGGGCCTCAATGAGCAGTTCTTC.

The CDR3 region is CASSLDREGTEAFF. CDR3 in DNA: TGCGCCAGCAGCTTGGACAGGGAGGGCACTGAAGCTTTCTTT. The chain employs TRBV5-1 and TRBJ1-1; tentative D call: TRBD1 (6 bases). This CDR3 region has 14 residues. The V gene lost 0 bases and the J gene lost 4 bases, with 10 bases spanning the gap. Germline-derived CDR1 and CDR2 are SGHRS and YFSETQ.

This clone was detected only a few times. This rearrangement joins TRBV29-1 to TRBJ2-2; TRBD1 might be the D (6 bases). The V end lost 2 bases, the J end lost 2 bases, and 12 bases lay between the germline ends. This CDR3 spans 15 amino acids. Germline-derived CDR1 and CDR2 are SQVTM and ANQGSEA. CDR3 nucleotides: TGCAGCGTTGAATTCCGGACAGTTAACACCGGGGAGCTGTTTTTT. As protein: CSVEFRTVNTGELFF.